This T cell receptor (beta chain) is from a study of T cell responses to AZD1222 COVID-19 vaccine. Whole-study findings and limits: Mapped onto spike, vaccine-associated CD4 TCRs spanned it and were dominant at 160-218 and 743-854. Of the AZD1222 recipients, only 5 or 6 were seropositive at baseline.

This CDR3 comprises 14 residues. The ends were cut back, 6 bases at V and 1 base at J, with 13 bases in the middle. Germline loops: CDR1 SGHDT, CDR2 YYEEEE. To note about this clone: Its target is unknown.

Profiled with immunoSEQ multiplex PCR; TCRdb holds only in-frame clones, not every one. Of 100,000 to 150,000 clones in the sample, approximately 88% are singletons; the top ten hold 4% to 5%. This sequence originates from an adult in good health. The sequencing here drew on peripheral blood, taken on day 0 of AZD1222 vaccination. The gene calls are TRBV5-6 and TRBJ1-2; D ambiguous. In DNA form, the CDR3 reads TGTGCCAGCACCCGCAGCCGAAATAACTATGGCTACACCTTC. It yields the protein CASTRSRNNYGYTF.